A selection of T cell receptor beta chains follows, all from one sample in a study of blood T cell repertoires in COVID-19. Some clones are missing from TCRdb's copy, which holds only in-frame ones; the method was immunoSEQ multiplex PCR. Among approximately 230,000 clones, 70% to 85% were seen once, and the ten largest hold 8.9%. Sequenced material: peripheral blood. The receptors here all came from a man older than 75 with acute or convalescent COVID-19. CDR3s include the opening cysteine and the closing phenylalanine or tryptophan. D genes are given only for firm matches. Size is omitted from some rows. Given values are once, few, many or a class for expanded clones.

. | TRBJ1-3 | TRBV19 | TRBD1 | CASSILGTAGNTIYF | TGTGCCAGTAGTATTTTAGGGACAGCCGGAAACACCATATATTTT
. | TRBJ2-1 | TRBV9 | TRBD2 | CASSVDTAPGLAARRKYNEQFF | TGTGCCAGCAGCGTAGACACGGCTCCGGGACTAGCGGCCCGTCGGAAATACAATGAGCAGTTCTTC
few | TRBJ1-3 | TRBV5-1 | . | CASSLDRVTGNTIYF | TGCGCCAGCAGCTTGGACAGGGTAACTGGAAACACCATATATTTT
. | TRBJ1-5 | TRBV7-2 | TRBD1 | CASSPRTGGNQPQHF | TGTGCCAGCAGCCCCCGGACAGGGGGAAATCAGCCCCAGCATTTT
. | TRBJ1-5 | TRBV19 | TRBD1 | CASSIAGQGVWNQPQHF | TGTGCCAGTAGTATTGCGGGACAGGGGGTTTGGAATCAGCCCCAGCATTTT
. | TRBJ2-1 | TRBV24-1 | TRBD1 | CATSWGQGTYNEQFF | TGTGCCACCAGTTGGGGACAGGGGACTTACAATGAGCAGTTCTTC
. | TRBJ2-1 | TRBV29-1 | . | CSAAGLSYNEQFF | TGCAGCGCCGCAGGCCTTTCCTACAATGAGCAGTTCTTC
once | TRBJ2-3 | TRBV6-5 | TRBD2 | CASRPSGRKADTQYF | TGTGCCAGCAGGCCCAGCGGGAGAAAGGCAGATACGCAGTATTTT
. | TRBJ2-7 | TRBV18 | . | CASSPGQIYEQYF | TGTGCCAGCTCACCCGGACAGATCTACGAGCAGTACTTC
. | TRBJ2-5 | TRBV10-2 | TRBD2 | CASRRGTSEGETQYF | TGCGCCAGCAGGAGGGGGACTAGCGAGGGAGAGACCCAGTACTTC
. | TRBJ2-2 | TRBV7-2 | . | CASSALVGGGELFF | TGTGCCAGCAGCGCCCTAGTGGGTGGCGGGGAGCTGTTTTTT
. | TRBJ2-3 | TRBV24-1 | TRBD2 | CATSDFGIAGYRTDTQYF | TGTGCCACCAGTGATTTCGGAATAGCGGGGTACCGCACAGATACGCAGTATTTT
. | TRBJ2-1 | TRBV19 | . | CASSIVSRSYNEQFF | TGTGCCAGTAGTATAGTGTCTAGGTCCTACAATGAGCAGTTCTTC
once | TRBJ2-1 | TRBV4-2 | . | CASSQRGGHNEQFF | TGTGCCAGCAGCCAAAGGGGCGGCCACAATGAGCAGTTCTTC
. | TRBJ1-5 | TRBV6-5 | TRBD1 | CASRKRARGFQPQHF | TGTGCCAGCAGGAAGAGGGCCAGGGGGTTCCAGCCCCAGCATTTT
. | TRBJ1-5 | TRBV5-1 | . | CASSLGAGNQPQHF | TGCGCCAGCAGCTTGGGGGCAGGCAATCAGCCCCAGCATTTT
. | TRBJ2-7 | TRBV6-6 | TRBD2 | CASSSSGGGEQYF | TGTGCCAGCAGTTCTAGCGGGGGAGGAGAGCAGTACTTC
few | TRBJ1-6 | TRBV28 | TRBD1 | CASTRGQGDSPLHF | TGTGCCAGCACCCGGGGACAGGGAGATTCACCCCTCCACTTT
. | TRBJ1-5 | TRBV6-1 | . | CASSELRGQPQHF | TGTGCCAGCAGTGAGTTACGGGGACAGCCCCAGCATTTT
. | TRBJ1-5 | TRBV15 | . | CATSRDDRSNQPQHF | TGTGCCACCAGCAGGGACGACAGAAGCAATCAGCCCCAGCATTTT